This T cell receptor (beta chain) was retrieved from a study of persistence of HIV-infected CD4 T cells. Anti-CD3/anti-CD28 beads served as a nonspecific positive control stimulus. CD4+ T cells upregulating both CD40 ligand and CD69 were sorted as responding cells. The libraries were made with immunoSEQ version 4 in survey mode. Measured with immunoSEQ multiplex PCR; TCRdb has only the in-frame clones, and not every one. The sample records under 50,000 clones, 90% to 95% being singletons. As for this clone: Its matching antigen is unknown.

This CDR3 spans 15 amino acids. Germline V gene sequence: CDR1 SNHLY, CDR2 FYNNEI. The germline V and J ends were trimmed by 4 bases and 0 bases, with 10 bases remaining between them. This sample comprised CD4+ T cells sorted from PBMCs after roughly 19-hour stimulation, obtained from a patient who received antiretroviral therapy. The V gene is TRBV2, the J gene TRBJ2-4, with D perhaps TRBD1 (6 bases). This sequence originates from an adult man with HIV who was CMV-seropositive. The CDR3, as DNA: TGTGCCAGCAGTGCAGACAGGACAGCCAAAAACATTCAGTACTTC. Amino acids: CASSADRTAKNIQYF.